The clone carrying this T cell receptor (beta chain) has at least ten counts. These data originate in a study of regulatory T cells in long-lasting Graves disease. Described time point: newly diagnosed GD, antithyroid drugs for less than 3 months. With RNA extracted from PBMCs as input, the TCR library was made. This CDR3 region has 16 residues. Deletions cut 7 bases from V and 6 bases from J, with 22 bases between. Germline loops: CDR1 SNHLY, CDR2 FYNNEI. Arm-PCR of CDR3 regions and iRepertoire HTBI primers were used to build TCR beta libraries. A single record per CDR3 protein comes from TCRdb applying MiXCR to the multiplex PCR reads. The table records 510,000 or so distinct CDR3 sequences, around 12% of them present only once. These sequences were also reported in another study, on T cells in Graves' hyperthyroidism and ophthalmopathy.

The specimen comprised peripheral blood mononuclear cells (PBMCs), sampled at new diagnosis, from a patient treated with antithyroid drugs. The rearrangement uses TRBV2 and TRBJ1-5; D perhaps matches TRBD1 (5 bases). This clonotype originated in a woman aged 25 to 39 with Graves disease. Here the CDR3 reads CASNPRGWDGSQPQHF. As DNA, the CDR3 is TGTGCCAGCAATCCCCGGGGGTGGGACGGGTCTCAGCCCCAGCATTTT. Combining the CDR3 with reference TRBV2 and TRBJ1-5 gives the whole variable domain EPEVTQTPSHQVTQMGQEVILRCVPISNHLYFYWYRQILGQKVEFLVSFYNNEISEKSEIFDDQFSVERPDGSNFTLKIRSTKLEDSAMYFCASNPRGWDGSQPQHFGDGTRLSIL.